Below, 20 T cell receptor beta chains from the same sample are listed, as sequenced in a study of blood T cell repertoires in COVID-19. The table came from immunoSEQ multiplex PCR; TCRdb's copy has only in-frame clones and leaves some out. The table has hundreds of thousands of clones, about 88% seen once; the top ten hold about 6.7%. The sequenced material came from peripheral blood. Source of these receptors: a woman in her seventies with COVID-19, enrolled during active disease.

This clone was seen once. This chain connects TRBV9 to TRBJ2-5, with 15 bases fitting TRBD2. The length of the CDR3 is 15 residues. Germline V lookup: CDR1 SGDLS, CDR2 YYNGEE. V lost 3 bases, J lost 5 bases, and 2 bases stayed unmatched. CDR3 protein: CASSGTSGGAETQYF. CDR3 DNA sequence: TGTGCCAGCAGCGGGACTAGCGGGGGGGCTGAGACCCAGTACTTC. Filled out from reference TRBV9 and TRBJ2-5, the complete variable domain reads DSGVTQTPKHLITATGQRVTLRCSPRSGDLSVYWYQQSLDQGLQFLIQYYNGEERAKGNILERFSAQQFPDLHSELNLSSLELGDSALYFCASSGTSGGAETQYFGPGTRLLVL.

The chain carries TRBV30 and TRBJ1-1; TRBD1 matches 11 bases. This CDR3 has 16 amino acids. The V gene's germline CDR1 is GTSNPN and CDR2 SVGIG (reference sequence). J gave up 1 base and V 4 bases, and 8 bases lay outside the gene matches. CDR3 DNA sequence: TGTGCCTGGACCCCGGGACAGGGGGGTTGGAACACTGAAGCTTTCTTT. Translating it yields CAWTPGQGGWNTEAFF.

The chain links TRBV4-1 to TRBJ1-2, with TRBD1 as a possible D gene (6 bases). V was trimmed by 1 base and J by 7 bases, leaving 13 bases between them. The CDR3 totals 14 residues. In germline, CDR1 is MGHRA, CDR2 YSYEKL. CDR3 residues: CASSQVVPGAGYTF. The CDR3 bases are TGCGCCAGCAGCCAAGTGGTGCCAGGGGCTGGCTACACCTTC.

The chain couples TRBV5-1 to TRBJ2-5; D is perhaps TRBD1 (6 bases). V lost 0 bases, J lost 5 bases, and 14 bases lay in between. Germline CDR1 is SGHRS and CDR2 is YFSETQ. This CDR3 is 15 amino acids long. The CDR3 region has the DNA TGCGCCAGCAGCTTGGGAGCAGGGGTCAGGGAGACCCAGTACTTC. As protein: CASSLGAGVRETQYF.

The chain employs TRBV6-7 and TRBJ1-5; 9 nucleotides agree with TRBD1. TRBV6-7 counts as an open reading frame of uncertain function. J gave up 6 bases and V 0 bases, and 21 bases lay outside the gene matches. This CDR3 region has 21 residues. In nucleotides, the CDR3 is TGTGCCAGCAGTTACTCTTTTTCTGGACAGGGGATTTCCCTAGATTGTCAGCCCCAGCATTTT. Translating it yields CASSYSFSGQGISLDCQPQHF.

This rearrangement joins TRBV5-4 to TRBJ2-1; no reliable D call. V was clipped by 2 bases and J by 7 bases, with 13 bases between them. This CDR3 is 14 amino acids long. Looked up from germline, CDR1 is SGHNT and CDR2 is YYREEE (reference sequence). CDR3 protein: CASSFQAIENEQFF. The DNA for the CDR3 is TGTGCCAGCAGCTTTCAGGCTATAGAGAATGAGCAGTTCTTC.

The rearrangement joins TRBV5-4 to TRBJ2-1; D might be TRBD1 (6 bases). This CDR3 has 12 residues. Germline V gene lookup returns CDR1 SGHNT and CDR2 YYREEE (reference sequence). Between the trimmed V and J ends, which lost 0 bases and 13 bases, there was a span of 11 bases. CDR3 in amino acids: CASSLESDSQFF. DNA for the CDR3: TGTGCCAGCAGCTTGGAATCGGACAGCCAGTTCTTC.

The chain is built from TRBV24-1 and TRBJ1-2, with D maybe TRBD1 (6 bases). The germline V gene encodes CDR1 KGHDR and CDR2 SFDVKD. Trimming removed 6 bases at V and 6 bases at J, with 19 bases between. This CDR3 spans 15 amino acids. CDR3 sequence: CATSPPTGRVDGYTF. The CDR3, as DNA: TGTGCCACCAGTCCACCTACAGGGAGGGTAGATGGCTACACCTTC.

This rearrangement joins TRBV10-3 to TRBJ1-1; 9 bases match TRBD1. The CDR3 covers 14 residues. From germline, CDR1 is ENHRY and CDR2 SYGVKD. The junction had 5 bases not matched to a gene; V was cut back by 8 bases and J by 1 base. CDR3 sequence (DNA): TGTGCCATCCGACGGACAGGGGCGAACACTGAAGCTTTCTTT. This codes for CAIRRTGANTEAFF.

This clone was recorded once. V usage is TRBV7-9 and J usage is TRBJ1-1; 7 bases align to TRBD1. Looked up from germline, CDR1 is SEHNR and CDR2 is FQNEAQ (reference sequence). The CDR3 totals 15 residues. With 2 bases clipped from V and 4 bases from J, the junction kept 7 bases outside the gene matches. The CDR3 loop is CASSLLEGAGTEAFF. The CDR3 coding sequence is TGTGCCAGCAGCTTATTAGAGGGGGCTGGCACTGAAGCTTTCTTT.

CDR3: CASSSEGKSSETQYF. Here the CDR3 DNA reads TGTGCCAGCAGCTCAGAGGGCAAAAGCTCGGAGACCCAGTACTTC. The rearrangement uses TRBV7-9 and TRBJ2-5; perhaps TRBD2 as D (5 bases). V was pared by 4 bases and J by 5 bases, with 17 bases between. The CDR3 runs 15 residues. Germline V gives CDR1 SEHNR, CDR2 FQNEAQ (reference sequence).

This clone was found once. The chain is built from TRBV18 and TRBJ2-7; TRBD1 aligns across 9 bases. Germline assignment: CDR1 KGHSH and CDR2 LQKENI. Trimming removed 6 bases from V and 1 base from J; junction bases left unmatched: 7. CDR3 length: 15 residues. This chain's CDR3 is CASSLRQGESYEQYF. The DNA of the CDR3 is TGTGCCAGCTCTCTCAGACAGGGGGAATCCTACGAGCAGTACTTC.

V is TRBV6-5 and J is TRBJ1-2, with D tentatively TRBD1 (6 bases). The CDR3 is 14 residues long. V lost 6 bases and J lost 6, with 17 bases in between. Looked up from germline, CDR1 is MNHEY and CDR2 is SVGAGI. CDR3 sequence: CASRDVDRLDGYTF. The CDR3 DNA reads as TGTGCCAGCAGAGACGTTGACAGGTTGGATGGCTACACCTTC.

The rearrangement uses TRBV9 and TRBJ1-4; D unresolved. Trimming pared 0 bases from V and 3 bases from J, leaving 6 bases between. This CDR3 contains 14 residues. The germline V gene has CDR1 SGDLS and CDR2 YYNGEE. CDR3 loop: CASSVAGANEKLFF. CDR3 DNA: TGTGCCAGCAGCGTAGCAGGTGCTAATGAAAAACTGTTTTTT.

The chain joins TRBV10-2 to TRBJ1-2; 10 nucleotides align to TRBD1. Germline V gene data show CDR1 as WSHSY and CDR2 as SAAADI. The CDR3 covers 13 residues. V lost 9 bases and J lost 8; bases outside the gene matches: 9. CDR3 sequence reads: CASSTGGPRGYTF. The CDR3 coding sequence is TGCGCCAGTTCGACAGGGGGCCCACGGGGCTACACCTTC.

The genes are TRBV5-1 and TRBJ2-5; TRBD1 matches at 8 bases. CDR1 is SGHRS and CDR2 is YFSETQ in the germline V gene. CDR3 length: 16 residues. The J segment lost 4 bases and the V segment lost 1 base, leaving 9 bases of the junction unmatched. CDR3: CASSLLAGQGGETQYF. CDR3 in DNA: TGCGCCAGCAGCTTGTTGGCCGGACAGGGAGGAGAGACCCAGTACTTC.

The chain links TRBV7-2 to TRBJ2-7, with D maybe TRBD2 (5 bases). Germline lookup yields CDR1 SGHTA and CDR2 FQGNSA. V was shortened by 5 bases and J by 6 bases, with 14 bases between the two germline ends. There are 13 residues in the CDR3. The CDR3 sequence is CASSPRARGEQYF. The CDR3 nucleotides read TGTGCCAGCAGCCCCCGGGCCCGGGGCGAGCAGTACTTC.

The CDR3 DNA sequence: TGTGCCAGCAGCCCTGGAGAAAGGTTTGCAACTAATGAAAAACTGTTTTTT. Translation gives CASSPGERFATNEKLFF. The V and J genes are TRBV5-4 and TRBJ1-4; D ambiguous. V shed 4 bases and J shed 0 bases, with 16 bases lying between them. The CDR3 spans 17 residues. Germline V gene data show CDR1 as SGHNT and CDR2 as YYREEE (reference sequence).

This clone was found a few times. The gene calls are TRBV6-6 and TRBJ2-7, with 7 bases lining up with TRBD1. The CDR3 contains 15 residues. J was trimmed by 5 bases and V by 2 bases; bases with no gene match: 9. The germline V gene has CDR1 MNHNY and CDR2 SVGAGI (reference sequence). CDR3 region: CASSYVAGQEDEQYF. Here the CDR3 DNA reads TGTGCCAGCAGTTACGTAGCAGGACAGGAGGACGAGCAGTACTTC.

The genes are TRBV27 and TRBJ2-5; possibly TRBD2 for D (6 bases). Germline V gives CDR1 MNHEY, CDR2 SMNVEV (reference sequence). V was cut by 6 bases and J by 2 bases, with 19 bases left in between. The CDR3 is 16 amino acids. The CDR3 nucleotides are TGTGCCAGCAGCCTTCAGGCGGGACCGCCGCAAGAGACCCAGTACTTC. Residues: CASSLQAGPPQETQYF.